The 10 T cell receptor beta chains given below trace back to one sample, sequenced in a study of regulatory and conventional T cells in RAG deficiency listed by TCRdb under 2017. To prepare the library, the immunoSEQ multiplex PCR assay was applied. Held by TCRdb, this immuneACCESS table contains in-frame sequences only and omits some clones. Under half of the omission traces to an unresolved V gene where checked; the cause of the rest is unknown. The sample records more than 30,000 clones, 75% to 90% of which are singletons. Clones ranked in the top ten supply approximately 5.1% of the sample. These data also formed part of another study, on regulatory T cells. The second publication reports: The multiplex PCR relied on 52 forward TRBV primers and 13 reverse TRBJ primers, and amplification bias was corrected through assay-based and computational methods.

Specimen: CD8+ T cells sorted from blood. All receptors come from a human donor in good health.

The V call is TRBV19, the J call TRBJ1-4; maybe TRBD1 (5 bases). V shed 9 bases and J shed 7 bases, with 9 bases lying between them. CDR3 length: 11 amino acids. CDR1 and CDR2 (germline): LNHDA, SQIVND (reference sequence). This CDR3 reads CASGGGEKLFF. CDR3 coding DNA: TGTGCCAGCGGTGGGGGTGAAAAACTGTTTTTT.

The rearrangement joins TRBV2 to TRBJ2-3; D possibly corresponds to TRBD2 (5 bases). V shed 1 base and J shed 5 bases, with 7 bases lying between them. Germline CDR1 is SNHLY and CDR2 is FYNNEI. The CDR3 totals 13 residues. Here the CDR3 DNA reads TGTGCCAGCAGTGAAGTAGGGAGAGATACGCAGTATTTT. It translates to CASSEVGRDTQYF. Full variable domain (outside the CDR3, taken from reference TRBV2 and TRBJ2-3): EPEVTQTPSHQVTQMGQEVILRCVPISNHLYFYWYRQILGQKVEFLVSFYNNEISEKSEIFDDQFSVERPDGSNFTLKIRSTKLEDSAMYFCASSEVGRDTQYFGPGTRLTVL.

This chain connects TRBV25-1 to TRBJ2-5; D assignment may be TRBD1 or TRBD2 (5 bases each). The CDR3 is 15 residues long. CDR1 and CDR2 (germline): MGHDK, SYGVNS. V was pared by 0 bases and J by 4 bases, with 12 bases between. DNA of the CDR3: TGTGCCAGCAGTGAATATCTTTTTGGGGGAGAGACCCAGTACTTC. Its translation: CASSEYLFGGETQYF.

The genes are TRBV7-9 and TRBJ1-1; 7 bases agree with TRBD1. The CDR3 runs to 15 residues. J was trimmed by 0 bases and V by 2 bases; bases with no gene match: 3. Germline-derived CDR1 and CDR2 are SEHNR and FQNEAQ (reference sequence). The CDR3 protein is CASSLPTGVNTEAFF. In nucleotides, the CDR3 is TGTGCCAGCAGCTTACCTACAGGGGTGAACACTGAAGCTTTCTTT.

The chain links TRBV6-1 to TRBJ1-5; no definite D call. The CDR3 totals 13 residues. Germline assignment: CDR1 MNHNS and CDR2 SASEGT. Between the trimmed V and J ends, which lost 8 bases and 4 bases, there was a span of 12 bases. CDR3 protein: CASELGSNQPQHF. CDR3 in DNA: TGTGCCAGCGAGTTGGGGTCAAATCAGCCCCAGCATTTT.

The V call is TRBV27, the J call TRBJ1-2; 7 bases line up with TRBD1. CDR3 size: 15 residues. V shed 3 bases, J shed 2 bases, and the junction held 6 bases outside the gene matches. Germline loops: CDR1 MNHEY, CDR2 SMNVEV (reference sequence). CDR3 sequence (DNA): TGTGCCAGCAGTTTTCGACAGGGTAGCAACTATGGCTACACCTTC. Its protein is CASSFRQGSNYGYTF.

This rearrangement joins TRBV28 to TRBJ1-5, with D perhaps matching TRBD1 (5 bases). CDR1 is MDHEN and CDR2 is SYDVKM in the germline V gene. The CDR3 consists of 15 residues. V shed 1 base and J shed 0 bases, with 7 bases lying between them. CDR3 sequence: CASSLFGGSNQPQHF. The CDR3 region has the DNA TGTGCCAGCAGTTTATTCGGGGGTAGCAATCAGCCCCAGCATTTT.

The J gene is TRBJ1-2, the V gene TRBV27, with D perhaps TRBD1 (6 bases). V shed 2 bases and J shed 2 bases, with 12 bases lying between them. In germline, CDR1 is MNHEY, CDR2 SMNVEV (reference sequence). The CDR3 covers 15 residues. CDR3 region: CASSLTTGSNYGYTF. CDR3 nucleotide sequence: TGTGCCAGCAGTTTAACTACAGGGTCCAACTATGGCTACACCTTC.

The genes are TRBV15 and TRBJ2-7; 7 bases map to TRBD2. CDR3 length: 15 residues. The V gene's germline CDR1 is LNHNV and CDR2 YYDKDF (reference sequence). V was clipped by 4 bases and J by 2 bases; unmatched bases: 8. The CDR3 DNA sequence: TGTGCCACCAGCACCGGTTTGGCGGGAGCCTACGAGCAGTACTTC. Its translation is CATSTGLAGAYEQYF.

The V call is TRBV12-2, the J call TRBJ1-2; the D segment call TRBD1 is taken from the table without a DNA check. TRBV12-2 counts as a pseudogene. This CDR3 has 17 amino acids. In DNA form, the CDR3 reads TGTGCAAGTCGCTCAGATCCGGGACAGGGACGGTGCTATGGCTACACCTTC. Amino acid sequence: CASRSDPGQGRCYGYTF.